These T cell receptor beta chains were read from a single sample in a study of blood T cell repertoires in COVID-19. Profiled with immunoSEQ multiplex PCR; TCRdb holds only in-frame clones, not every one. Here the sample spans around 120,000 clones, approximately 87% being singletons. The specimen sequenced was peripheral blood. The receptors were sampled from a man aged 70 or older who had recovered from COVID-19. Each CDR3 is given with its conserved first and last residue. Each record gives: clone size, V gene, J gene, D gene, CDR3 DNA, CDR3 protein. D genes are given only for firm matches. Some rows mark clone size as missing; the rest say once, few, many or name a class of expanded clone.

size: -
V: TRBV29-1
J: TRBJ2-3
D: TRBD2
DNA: TGCAGCGTTGGGGTAGCGGGAGGGCGAACAGATACGCAGTATTTT
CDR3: CSVGVAGGRTDTQYF

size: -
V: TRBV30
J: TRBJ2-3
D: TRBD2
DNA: TGTGCCTGGAGTAACGGGCTAGCGGCCAGCACAGATACGCAGTATTTT
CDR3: CAWSNGLAASTDTQYF

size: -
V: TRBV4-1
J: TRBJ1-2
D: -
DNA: TGCGCCAGCAGCCAAGTTACAGGGAACTATGGCTACACCTTC
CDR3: CASSQVTGNYGYTF

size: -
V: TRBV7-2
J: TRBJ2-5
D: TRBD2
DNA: TGTGCCAGCAGCTCTGGACTAGCGGGCCGAGAGACCCAGTACTTC
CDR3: CASSSGLAGRETQYF

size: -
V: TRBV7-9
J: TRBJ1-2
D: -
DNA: TGTGCCAGCAGCTTGGAGAAGGGGATAGGCGGCTACACCTTC
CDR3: CASSLEKGIGGYTF

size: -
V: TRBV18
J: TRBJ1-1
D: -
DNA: TGTGCCAGCTCACCACTCGCCGGGAGGGGTTTTATGAACACTGAAGCTTTCTTT
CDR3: CASSPLAGRGFMNTEAFF

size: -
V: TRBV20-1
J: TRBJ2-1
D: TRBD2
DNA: TGCAGTGCTAGTCGCCGGACTAGAGGCAATGAGCAGTTCTTC
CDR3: CSASRRTRGNEQFF

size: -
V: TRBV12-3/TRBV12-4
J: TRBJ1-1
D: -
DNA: TGTGCCAGCAGTGATCGAGGGAACACTGAAGCTTTCTTT
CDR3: CASSDRGNTEAFF

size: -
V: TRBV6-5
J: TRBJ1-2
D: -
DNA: TGTGCCAGCAGCTTACGGGTGGGGGGATCGGAAGGCTACACCTTC
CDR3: CASSLRVGGSEGYTF

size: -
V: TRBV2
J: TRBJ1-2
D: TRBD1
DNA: TGTGCCAGCAGTGGGGACAGAAACCCTATCTATGGCTACACCTTC
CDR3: CASSGDRNPIYGYTF

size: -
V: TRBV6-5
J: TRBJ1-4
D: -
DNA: TGTGCCAGCAGTTACCAGACAGCAACTAATGAAAAACTGTTTTTT
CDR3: CASSYQTATNEKLFF

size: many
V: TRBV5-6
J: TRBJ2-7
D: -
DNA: TGTGCCAGCAGCTGGGGAGGGGGGCGGAGGCAGTACTTC
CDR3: CASSWGGGRRQYF

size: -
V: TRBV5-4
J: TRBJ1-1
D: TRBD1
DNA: TGTGCCAGCAGCAAGGGAAGGACGAGGGGGCGGTACACTGAAGCTTTCTTT
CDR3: CASSKGRTRGRYTEAFF

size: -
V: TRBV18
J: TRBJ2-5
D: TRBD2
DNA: TGTGCCAGCTCACCGAATCTCTTAATAGCGGGAGGAGAGACCCAGTACTTC
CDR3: CASSPNLLIAGGETQYF

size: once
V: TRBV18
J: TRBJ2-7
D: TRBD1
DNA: TGTGCCAGCTCAGAACTTGACAGGGTCTACGAGCAGTACTTC
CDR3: CASSELDRVYEQYF

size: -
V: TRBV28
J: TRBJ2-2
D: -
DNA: TGTGCCAGCAGTCAAATGACAGCCGCGAACACCGGGGAGCTGTTTTTT
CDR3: CASSQMTAANTGELFF

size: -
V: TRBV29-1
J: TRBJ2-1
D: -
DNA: TGCAGCGGAGGTCCAGGGGATTCTGAGCAGTTCTTC
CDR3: CSGGPGDSEQFF

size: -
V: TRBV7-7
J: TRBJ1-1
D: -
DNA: TGTGCCAGCAGCCTAGACGGGGACACTGAAGCTTTCTTT
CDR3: CASSLDGDTEAFF

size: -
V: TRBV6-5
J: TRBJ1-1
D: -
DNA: TGTGCCAGCAGCCCCAGGGCCACTGAAGCTTTCTTT
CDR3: CASSPRATEAFF

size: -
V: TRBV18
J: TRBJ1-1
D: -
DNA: TGTGCCAGCTCACAAGACAATCCCGAAGCTTTCTTT
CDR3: CASSQDNPEAFF

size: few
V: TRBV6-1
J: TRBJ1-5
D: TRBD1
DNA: TGTGCCAGCAGTGATGGGAGCTGGACAGGGTATAATCAGCCCCAGCATTTT
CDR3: CASSDGSWTGYNQPQHF

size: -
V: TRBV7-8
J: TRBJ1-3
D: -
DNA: TGTGCCAGCAGCTTACAACTCCCCAACTCTGGAAACACCATATATTTT
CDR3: CASSLQLPNSGNTIYF

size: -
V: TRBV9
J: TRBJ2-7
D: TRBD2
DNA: TGTGCCAGCAGCGTAGTAGCGGGAGGGAGCGAGCAGTACTTC
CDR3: CASSVVAGGSEQYF

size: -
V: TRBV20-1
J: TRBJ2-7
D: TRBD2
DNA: TGCAGTGCTAGTAGCGGGGAAACATACGAGCAGTACTTC
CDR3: CSASSGETYEQYF

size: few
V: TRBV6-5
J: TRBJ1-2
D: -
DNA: TGTGCCAGCAGTTACCCCGGGCGGGTTGGCTACACCTTC
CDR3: CASSYPGRVGYTF

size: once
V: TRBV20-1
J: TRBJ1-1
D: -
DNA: TGCAGTGCTAGTTTGTCAGGGATTGGAGCTTTCTTT
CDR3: CSASLSGIGAFF

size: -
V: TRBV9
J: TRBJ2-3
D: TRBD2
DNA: TGTGCCAGCAGCGTAGTGGGGAGGGGAGATACGCAGTATTTT
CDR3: CASSVVGRGDTQYF

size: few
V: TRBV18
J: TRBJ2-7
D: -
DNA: TGTGCCAGCTCACCACCCAGCAGGACCTACGAGCAGTACTTC
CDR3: CASSPPSRTYEQYF

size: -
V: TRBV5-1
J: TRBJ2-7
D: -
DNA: TGCGCCAGCAGCTTCGGGGCCCCTAGCGCTTCCTACGAGCAGTACTTC
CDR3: CASSFGAPSASYEQYF

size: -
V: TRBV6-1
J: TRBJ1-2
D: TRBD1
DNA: TGTGCCAGCAGTGCCAGACAGGGGGCAAGCCGTTATGGCTACACCTTC
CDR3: CASSARQGASRYGYTF

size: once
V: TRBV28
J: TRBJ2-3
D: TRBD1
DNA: TGTGCCAGCAGGCCCCCTGGGACAGGGCCAGATACGCAGTATTTT
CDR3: CASRPPGTGPDTQYF

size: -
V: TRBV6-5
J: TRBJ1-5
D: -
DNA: TGTGCCAGCAGTCGCGACCCCATCGGGGGTCAGCCCCAGCATTTT
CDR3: CASSRDPIGGQPQHF

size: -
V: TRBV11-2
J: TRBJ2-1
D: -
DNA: TGTGCCAGCAGAGGGGGACGCTCTCTCAATGAGCAGTTCTTC
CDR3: CASRGGRSLNEQFF

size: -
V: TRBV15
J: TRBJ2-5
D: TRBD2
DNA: TGTGCCACCAGCAGAGTGGGACTAGCGGGGGAAGAGACCCAGTACTTC
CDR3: CATSRVGLAGEETQYF

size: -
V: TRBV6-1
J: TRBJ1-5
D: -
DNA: TGTGCCAGCAGTGAAGGCGGGGGGGGACAGCCCCAGCATTTT
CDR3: CASSEGGGGQPQHF

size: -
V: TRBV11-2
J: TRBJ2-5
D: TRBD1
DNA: TGTGCCAGCAGTCCTAGGGGGCCTCAAGAGACCCAGTACTTC
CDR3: CASSPRGPQETQYF

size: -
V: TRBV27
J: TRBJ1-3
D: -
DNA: TGTGCCAGCAGTACCGGGAATTCTGGAAACACCATATATTTT
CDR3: CASSTGNSGNTIYF

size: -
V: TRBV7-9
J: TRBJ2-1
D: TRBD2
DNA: TGTGCCAGCAGCTTAGGGGCTAGCGGTAACAATGAGCAGTTCTTC
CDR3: CASSLGASGNNEQFF

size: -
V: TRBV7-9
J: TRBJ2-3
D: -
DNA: TGTGCCAGCAGCTTTTCCGCAGATACGCAGTATTTT
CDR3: CASSFSADTQYF

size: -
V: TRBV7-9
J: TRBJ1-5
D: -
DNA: TGTGCCAGCAGCTTCGACGAGAGTCGGGCAGGGGCGGATCAGCCCCAGCATTTT
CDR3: CASSFDESRAGADQPQHF

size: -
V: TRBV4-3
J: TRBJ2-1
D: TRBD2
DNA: TGCGCCAGCAGCAAAGGACTAGGGTCCTTCAATGAGCAGTTCTTC
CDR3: CASSKGLGSFNEQFF

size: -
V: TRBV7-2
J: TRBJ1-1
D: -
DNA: TGTGCCAGCAGGCGGGGACTCCAAGGGGAAGCTTTCTTT
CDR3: CASRRGLQGEAFF

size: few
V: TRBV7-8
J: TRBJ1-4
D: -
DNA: TGTGCCAGCAGCCCCTCGGGGGTACGGGATGAAAAACTGTTTTTT
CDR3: CASSPSGVRDEKLFF

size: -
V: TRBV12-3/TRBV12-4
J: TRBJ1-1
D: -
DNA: TGTGCCAGCAGTTTATTAAGCGGTAGCGCTTTCTTT
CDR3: CASSLLSGSAFF

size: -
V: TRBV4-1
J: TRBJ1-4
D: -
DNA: TGCGCCAGCAGCCCCAGCCCCCTGCTAGATAATGAAAAACTGTTTTTT
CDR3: CASSPSPLLDNEKLFF

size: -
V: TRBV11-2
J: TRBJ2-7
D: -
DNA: TGTGCCAGCAGCCCCTTGGTGGGAGGTGCCTACGAGCAGTACTTC
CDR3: CASSPLVGGAYEQYF

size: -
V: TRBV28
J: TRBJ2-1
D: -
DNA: TGTGCCAGCAGCTCCCCAACTGCCTACAATGAGCAGTTCTTC
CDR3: CASSSPTAYNEQFF

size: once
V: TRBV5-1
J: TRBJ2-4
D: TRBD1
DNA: TGCGCCAGCAGCTATGGGGGACAGGGAAACATTCAGTACTTC
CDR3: CASSYGGQGNIQYF

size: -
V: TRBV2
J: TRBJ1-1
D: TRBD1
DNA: TGTGCCAGCAACGGGGGACAGACGAACACTGAAGCTTTCTTT
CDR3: CASNGGQTNTEAFF

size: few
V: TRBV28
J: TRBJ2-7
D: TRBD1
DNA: TGTGCCACCGGGGACAGTGTGGGTCGCGAGCAGTACTTC
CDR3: CATGDSVGREQYF